These 20 T cell receptor beta chains came from one sample sequenced in a study of T-cell reconstitution after alpha-beta-depleted transplantation in children. Library preparation (for TCRbeta) was performed with unique molecular identifiers. One entry per CDR3 protein results from TCRdb running MiXCR on the PCR reads. This table has about 610,000 distinct CDR3 sequences, 25% to 30% appearing once. Material: PBMCs, obtained before TCRalphabeta/CD19-depleted stem cell transplant. All receptors come from a boy in the first two years of life with Wiskott-Aldrich syndrome, due to receive a stem cell transplant.

The rearrangement links TRBV12-3 or TRBV12-4 to TRBJ2-5; TRBD2 agrees at 7 bases. The CDR3 consists of 12 residues. J was trimmed by 5 bases and V by 6 bases; bases with no gene match: 3. CDR3 residues: CASSISGETQYF. Written as DNA, the CDR3 is TGTGCCAGCAGCATTAGCGGGGAGACCCAGTACTTC.

This clonotype has more than one count but fewer than ten. V and J are TRBV3-1 and TRBJ2-2, with a tentative D call TRBD2 (5 bases). Trimming left V 1 base short and J 6 bases short, with 9 bases between. Germline CDR1 and CDR2: LGHDT and YNNKEL (reference sequence). The CDR3 runs to 14 residues. The CDR3, as DNA: TGTGCCAGCAGCCAAGGCGTGAGGGCCGGGGAGCTGTTTTTT. Amino acid sequence: CASSQGVRAGELFF. Full variable domain (outside the CDR3, taken from reference TRBV3-1 and TRBJ2-2): DTAVSQTPKYLVTQMGNDKSIKCEQNLGHDTMYWYKQDSKKFLKIMFSYNNKELIINETVPNRFSPKSPDKAHLNLHINSLELGDSAVYFCASSQGVRAGELFFGEGSRLTVL.

In its sample, this clonotype was seen a few times. The chain links TRBV12-3 or TRBV12-4 to TRBJ2-5, with D perhaps TRBD1 or TRBD2 (5 bases each). The length of the CDR3 is 14 residues. Trimming took 3 bases from V and 5 from J, leaving 13 bases between them. This CDR3 reads CASSLGGEGETQYF. The CDR3 DNA follows: TGTGCCAGCAGTTTGGGCGGAGAGGGGGAGACCCAGTACTTC.

The V and J genes are TRBV18 and TRBJ1-5; tentatively, D is TRBD1 (5 bases). Germline V lookup: CDR1 KGHSH, CDR2 LQKENI. CDR3 length: 15 residues. Trimming shortened V by 6 bases and J by 5 bases, and 17 bases separated the two germline ends. CDR3: CASSVNRIVDQPQHF. As DNA, the CDR3 is TGTGCCAGCTCGGTAAACAGGATAGTTGATCAGCCCCAGCATTTT.

This chain joins TRBV4-2 and TRBJ2-1; 8 bases are a match to TRBD2. This CDR3 spans 19 amino acids. The ends lost 5 bases at V and 0 bases at J; junction bases unmatched: 15. CDR1 is LGHNA, CDR2 YNFKEQ, per germline. CDR3 loop: CASSGPPTSVTSSYNEQFF. In nucleotides, the CDR3 is TGTGCCAGCAGCGGACCGCCGACTAGCGTAACCAGCTCCTACAATGAGCAGTTCTTC.

The CDR3 sequence: CASSLASGVWTEAFF. The CDR3 DNA reads as TGTGCCAGCAGCTTAGCATCGGGGGTCTGGACTGAAGCTTTCTTT. The chain uses TRBV7-8 and TRBJ1-1, with D maybe TRBD1 (5 bases). The V gene's germline CDR1 is SGHVS and CDR2 FQNEAQ. CDR3 length equals 15 residues. V lost 0 bases and J lost 5, with 13 bases in between. Complete variable domain (other parts from reference TRBV7-8 and TRBJ1-1): GAGVSQSPRYKVAKRGQDVALRCDPISGHVSLFWYQQALGQGPEFLTYFQNEAQLDKSGLPSDRFFAERPEGSVSTLKIQRTQQEDSAVYLCASSLASGVWTEAFFGQGTRLTVV.

Only a few counts were recorded for this clonotype. This sequence joins TRBV3-1 and TRBJ2-3; D assignment may be TRBD1 or TRBD2 (5 bases each). V lost 4 bases and J 0 bases, leaving 11 bases between the germline ends. The CDR3 is made up of 15 amino acids. The germline gives CDR1 LGHDT, CDR2 YNNKEL (reference sequence). CDR3 coding DNA: TGTGCCAGCAGCCTCCTGGGGACCAGCACAGATACGCAGTATTTT. Encoded protein: CASSLLGTSTDTQYF.

The chain recombines TRBV29-1 with TRBJ2-3; D possibly corresponds to TRBD1 (6 bases). The CDR3 sequence is 15 residues long. The germline V gene encodes CDR1 SQVTM and CDR2 ANQGSEA. Between the trimmed V and J ends, which lost 5 bases and 6 bases, there was a span of 21 bases. CDR3 nucleotides: TGCAGCGTTTGGTTCCAGGGGAGTTTTGTGGATACGCAGTATTTT. This gives the protein CSVWFQGSFVDTQYF.

The genes are TRBV6-5 and TRBJ2-1; the match to TRBD2 covers 7 bases. The CDR3 has 16 amino acids. Germline values: CDR1 MNHEY, CDR2 SVGAGI. V shed 0 bases, J shed 0 bases, and the junction held 2 bases outside the gene matches. Written as DNA, the CDR3 is TGTGCCAGCAGTTACTCGGGGGGGACCTCCTACAATGAGCAGTTCTTC. This gives the protein CASSYSGGTSYNEQFF.

This clonotype was detected a few times. The chain links TRBV29-1 to TRBJ2-2, with 7 bases fitting TRBD2. The V and J ends lost 7 bases and 4 bases, in that order; junction bases with no gene match: 9. In germline, CDR1 is SQVTM, CDR2 ANQGSEA. The CDR3 contains 14 residues. The CDR3 nucleotides read TGCAGCGCCCTGGGGGGGAGAGGCACCGGGGAGCTGTTTTTT. Its protein product is CSALGGRGTGELFF.

The rearrangement links TRBV11-2 to TRBJ1-3, with D tentatively TRBD1 (6 bases). The germline V and J ends were trimmed by 5 bases and 0 bases, with 11 bases remaining between them. Germline CDR1 is SGHAT and CDR2 is FQNNGV. The CDR3 runs to 15 residues. This CDR3 reads CASSLTDSSGNTIYF. CDR3 nucleotides: TGTGCCAGCAGCCTCACGGACAGCTCTGGAAACACCATATATTTT. Full variable domain (remainder filled in from reference TRBV11-2 and TRBJ1-3): EAGVAQSPRYKIIEKRQSVAFWCNPISGHATLYWYQQILGQGPKLLIQFQNNGVVDDSQLPKDRFSAERLKGVDSTLKIQPAKLEDSAVYLCASSLTDSSGNTIYFGEGSWLTVV.

V and J are TRBV14 and TRBJ2-7; D remains unclear. Trimming stripped 1 base from V and 3 bases from J, with 13 bases between. Germline CDR1 reads SGHDN; CDR2 reads FVKESK. The CDR3 runs 15 residues. The DNA for the CDR3 is TGTGCCAGCAGCCAAGGGCTCAGGAGAAACTACGAGCAGTACTTC. Translating gives CASSQGLRRNYEQYF.

This clonotype showed up just a few times. The rearrangement links TRBV20-1 to TRBJ2-5, with TRBD2 matching over 13 bases. CDR3 length equals 14 residues. Germline loops: CDR1 DFQATT, CDR2 SNEGSKA (reference sequence). The ends lost 6 bases at V and 7 bases at J; junction bases unmatched: 8. The CDR3 nucleotides read TGCAGTGCCCTCGGACTAGCGGGAGAAAGGACCCAGTACTTC. Its protein product is CSALGLAGERTQYF.

This clonotype was counted ten times or more. The chain couples TRBV5-1 to TRBJ2-5; D gene uncertain. This CDR3 spans 11 amino acids. CDR1 and CDR2 from the germline V gene are SGHRS and YFSETQ. Trimming removed 5 bases from V and 3 bases from J, with 5 bases in between. CDR3 sequence: CASRSEETQYF. The DNA of the CDR3 is TGCGCCAGCAGATCGGAAGAGACCCAGTACTTC.

This clonotype was recorded at least ten times. The rearrangement uses TRBV5-1 and TRBJ2-1; D possibly matches TRBD1 or TRBD2 (6 bases each). The CDR3 loop spans 13 amino acids. V was pared by 2 bases and J by 7 bases, with 10 bases between. Germline lookup yields CDR1 SGHRS and CDR2 YFSETQ. The DNA for the CDR3 is TGCGCCAGCAGCTTTGGGGGGCTGAATGAGCAGTTCTTC. The encoded protein is CASSFGGLNEQFF.

This clonotype has only a few counts. CDR3 DNA sequence: TGTGCCAGCAGCTTAGGGGCAGGGAAGAGTTTTGGAAAACTGTTTTTT. It is translated as CASSLGAGKSFGKLFF. J is TRBJ1-4 and V is TRBV7-6, with D maybe TRBD1 (5 bases). V was cut by 1 base and J by 10 bases, with 19 bases left in between. CDR1 is SGHVS, CDR2 FNYEAQ, per germline. This CDR3 spans 16 amino acids.

This clonotype has a handful of counts. The rearrangement uses TRBV4-2 and TRBJ1-5, with 8 bases identical to TRBD1. CDR1 is LGHNA, CDR2 YNFKEQ, per germline. The CDR3 consists of 15 residues. The ends lost 0 bases at V and 6 bases at J; junction bases unmatched: 4. The CDR3 region is CASSQDRGLTQPQHF. The CDR3, as DNA: TGTGCCAGCAGCCAAGACAGGGGGCTTACTCAGCCCCAGCATTTT.

Note on this clonotype: Sequence at one end of the junction differs from germline and may be a read error. The chain combines TRBV3-1 with TRBJ1-1, with a tentative D call TRBD1 (5 bases). This CDR3 is 13 amino acids long. Germline V lookup: CDR1 LGHDT, CDR2 YNNKEL (reference sequence). DNA of the CDR3: TGTGCCAGCAGCCAAAGACAGAACACTGAAGCTTTGTTT. Translation: CASSQRQNTEALF.

The chain combines TRBV20-1 with TRBJ2-7; 9 bases align to TRBD1. The junction had 3 bases not matched to a gene; V was cut back by 7 bases and J by 2 bases. The CDR3 has 12 residues. Germline V gene sequence: CDR1 DFQATT, CDR2 SNEGSKA (reference sequence). The CDR3: CSVRTGAYEQYF. CDR3 DNA: TGCAGTGTAAGGACAGGGGCCTACGAGCAGTACTTC.

This clonotype occurred a few times. The chain couples TRBV7-6 to TRBJ2-3; 8 bases are shared with TRBD2. This CDR3 has 14 amino acids. Germline V gene lookup returns CDR1 SGHVS and CDR2 FNYEAQ. The J segment lost 1 base and the V segment lost 7 bases, leaving 4 bases of the junction unmatched. The CDR3 bases are TGTGCCAGCAACTCGACTAGCGGCACAGATACGCAGTATTTT. This encodes CASNSTSGTDTQYF.